The 12 T cell receptor beta chains below all came from one sample that was sequenced in a study of blood T cell repertoires in COVID-19. Measured with immunoSEQ multiplex PCR; TCRdb has only the in-frame clones, and not every one. This sample has roughly 68,000 clones, with less than 90% found just once. The sequenced sample was peripheral blood. The receptors derive from a man over 45 with active COVID-19.

This chain uses TRBV19 with TRBJ1-1, with D hard to call. Germline V lookup: CDR1 LNHDA, CDR2 SQIVND (reference sequence). Trimming took off 4 bases at V and 1 base at J, with 7 bases between the two ends. This CDR3 has 13 residues. The CDR3 DNA is TGTGCCAGTAGTACAGACGGGAACACTGAAGCTTTCTTT. This codes for CASSTDGNTEAFF.

The chain uses TRBV7-9 and TRBJ2-7; possible D gene TRBD1, 5 bases. Germline V lookup: CDR1 SEHNR, CDR2 FQNEAQ (reference sequence). Trimming stripped 5 bases from V and 0 bases from J, with 8 bases between. The CDR3 runs to 13 residues. DNA of the CDR3: TGTGCCAGCAGCCCGGACAACTCCTACGAGCAGTACTTC. It codes for CASSPDNSYEQYF.

The chain is built from TRBV5-1 and TRBJ2-3; weak D call: TRBD2 (6 bases). This CDR3 spans 14 amino acids. V gave up 0 bases and J gave up 3 bases, with 8 bases separating them. Per the germline V gene, CDR1 is SGHRS and CDR2 is YFSETQ. CDR3 protein: CASSLDGRTDTQYF. Here the CDR3 DNA reads TGCGCCAGCAGCTTGGACGGGAGAACAGATACGCAGTATTTT.

V gene TRBV18 combines with J gene TRBJ2-7; a possible D gene is TRBD1 (6 bases). Deletions cut 1 base from V and 5 bases from J, with 6 bases between. CDR3 length equals 12 residues. Germline V gene data show CDR1 as KGHSH and CDR2 as LQKENI. This CDR3 reads CASSPRQDEQYF. The CDR3 region has the DNA TGTGCCAGCTCACCACGACAGGACGAGCAGTACTTC.

The chain links TRBV6-2 or TRBV6-3 to TRBJ2-7, with 12 positions matching TRBD1. CDR3 length equals 17 residues. V dropped 5 bases and J dropped 5; count of bases not matched to a gene: 13. Germline-derived CDR1 and CDR2 are MNHEY and SVGEGT. CDR3 sequence (DNA): TGTGCCAGCAGTACCCCTTCTCCGGGACAGGGGGCCCACGAGCAGTACTTC. This gives the protein CASSTPSPGQGAHEQYF.

The V and J genes are TRBV12-5 and TRBJ1-5, with a possible D match to TRBD1 (5 bases). Trimming took 4 bases from V and 0 from J, leaving 10 bases between them. CDR3 size: 15 residues. Germline assignment: CDR1 LGHNT and CDR2 FRNRAP. CDR3 amino acids: CASGWLTASNQPQHF. CDR3 sequence (DNA): TGTGCTAGTGGTTGGCTGACAGCTAGCAATCAGCCCCAGCATTTT.

The rearrangement uses TRBV11-2 and TRBJ2-7; TRBD1 matches 7 bases. J lost 3 bases, V lost 0 bases, and 8 bases had no gene match. Germline loops: CDR1 SGHAT, CDR2 FQNNGV. The CDR3 is made up of 16 amino acids. The CDR3 DNA sequence: TGTGCCAGCAGCTTAGAGTCTGGGACAGACTTCTACGAGCAGTACTTC. It specifies CASSLESGTDFYEQYF.

This CDR3 is CASSLELGQGHEQYF. The CDR3 DNA reads as TGTGCCAGCAGCTTAGAACTAGGACAGGGCCACGAGCAGTACTTC. The chain uses TRBV7-6 and TRBJ2-7; the match to TRBD1 covers 8 bases. CDR1 and CDR2 (germline): SGHVS, FNYEAQ. With V trimmed by 1 base and J by 5 bases, 7 bases remained unmatched. This CDR3 is built from 15 residues.

The chain couples TRBV5-1 to TRBJ1-2, with 9 positions matching TRBD1. The V segment lost 3 bases and the J segment 2 bases; nucleotides outside the gene matches: 2. The germline V gene has CDR1 SGHRS and CDR2 YFSETQ. The CDR3 totals 14 residues. The CDR3 coding sequence is TGCGCCAGCAGCTACGGGACAGGGAACTATGGCTACACCTTC. It translates to CASSYGTGNYGYTF.

The chain joins TRBV7-2 to TRBJ2-2, with D possibly TRBD1 on 6 matching bases. V was cut by 5 bases and J by 7 bases, with 17 bases left in between. CDR3 length: 15 amino acids. The V gene's germline CDR1 is SGHTA and CDR2 FQGNSA. The DNA of the CDR3 is TGTGCCAGCAGCCTTTCGTCTGCAGGGGTCGGGGAGCTGTTTTTT. As protein: CASSLSSAGVGELFF.

DNA for the CDR3: TGTGCCTGGCTTCAGGGGGCGAGCACCATATATTTT. It yields the protein CAWLQGASTIYF. The chain couples TRBV30 to TRBJ1-3; 8 positions match TRBD1. The CDR3 consists of 12 residues. Germline values: CDR1 GTSNPN, CDR2 SVGIG (reference sequence). Losses at the gene ends were 5 bases for V and 9 bases for J; bases not matched to a gene: 6.

This clone appeared a few times. The chain uses TRBV7-9 and TRBJ2-4; D call uncertain. CDR1 and CDR2 (germline): SEHNR, FQNEAQ (reference sequence). Trimming left V 6 bases short and J 2 bases short, with 11 bases between. The CDR3 totals 14 residues. CDR3 region: CASSQNPSKNIQYF. DNA of the CDR3: TGTGCCAGCAGTCAGAATCCCTCCAAAAACATTCAGTACTTC.